This T cell receptor beta chain was obtained from a study of blood T cell repertoires in COVID-19. The overall study: Sites across the United States, Italy and Spain contributed samples from acute and convalescent COVID-19. T cells, B-cell-depleted T cells, or PBMCs provided the cDNA or gDNA that served as material.

V gave up 0 bases and J gave up 0 bases, with 13 bases separating them. CDR3 length: 16 amino acids. Germline loops: CDR1 SGHRS, CDR2 YFSETQ. In the original workflow: Researchers report that nucleated cell counts were estimated from reference gene primer amplification. TCRdb's copy holds only in-frame clones and misses some; the assay was immunoSEQ multiplex PCR. Clone size and V and J calls were adopted from that table, with D and trimming inferred from the DNA. Found here are 270,000 or so clones, 86% of them singletons; the top ten hold over 8%. The rearrangement uses TRBV5-1 and TRBJ2-7, with D tentatively TRBD2 (6 bases). The receptor was isolated from a middle-aged man with active or convalescent COVID-19. The sequenced material came from peripheral blood. The CDR3 reads CASSLVGLAFSYEQYF. CDR3 in DNA: TGCGCCAGCAGCTTGGTCGGTCTAGCGTTCTCCTACGAGCAGTACTTC. The entire variable domain, with the rest obtained from reference TRBV5-1 and TRBJ2-7, is as follows: KAGVTQTPRYLIKTRGQQVTLSCSPISGHRSVSWYQQTPGQGLQFLFEYFSETQRNKGNFPGRFSGRQFSNSRSEMNVSTLELGDSALYLCASSLVGLAFSYEQYFGPGTRLTVT.